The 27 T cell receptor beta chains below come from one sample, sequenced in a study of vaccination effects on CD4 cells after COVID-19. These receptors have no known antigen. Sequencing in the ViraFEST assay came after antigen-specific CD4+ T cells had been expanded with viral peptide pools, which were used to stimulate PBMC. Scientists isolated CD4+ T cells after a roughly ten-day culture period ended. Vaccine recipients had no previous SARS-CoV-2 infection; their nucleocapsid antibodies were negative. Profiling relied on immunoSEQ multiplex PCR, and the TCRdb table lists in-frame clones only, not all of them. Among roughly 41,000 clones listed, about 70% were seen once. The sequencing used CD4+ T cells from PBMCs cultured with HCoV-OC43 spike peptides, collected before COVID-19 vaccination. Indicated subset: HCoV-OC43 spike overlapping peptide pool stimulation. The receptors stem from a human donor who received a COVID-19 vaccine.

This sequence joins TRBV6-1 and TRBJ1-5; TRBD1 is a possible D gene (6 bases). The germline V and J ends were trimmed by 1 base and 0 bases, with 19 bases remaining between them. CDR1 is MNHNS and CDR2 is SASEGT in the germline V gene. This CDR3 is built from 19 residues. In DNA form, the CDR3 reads TGTGCCAGCAGTGAAGGTCGGACAGTTTCACTTTATAGCAATCAGCCCCAGCATTTT. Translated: CASSEGRTVSLYSNQPQHF.

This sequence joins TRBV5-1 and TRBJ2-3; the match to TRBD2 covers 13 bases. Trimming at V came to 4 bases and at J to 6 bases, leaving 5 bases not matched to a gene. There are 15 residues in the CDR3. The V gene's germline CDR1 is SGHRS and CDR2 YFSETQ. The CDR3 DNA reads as TGCGCCAGCAGCATGGGACTAGCGGGAATCGATACGCAGTATTTT. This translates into CASSMGLAGIDTQYF.

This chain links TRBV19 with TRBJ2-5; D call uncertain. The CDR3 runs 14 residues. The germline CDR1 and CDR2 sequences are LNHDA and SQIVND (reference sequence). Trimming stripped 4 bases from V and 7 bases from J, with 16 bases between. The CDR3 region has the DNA TGTGCCAGTAGTAACGACCAAACCCCGGGGACCCAGTACTTC. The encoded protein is CASSNDQTPGTQYF.

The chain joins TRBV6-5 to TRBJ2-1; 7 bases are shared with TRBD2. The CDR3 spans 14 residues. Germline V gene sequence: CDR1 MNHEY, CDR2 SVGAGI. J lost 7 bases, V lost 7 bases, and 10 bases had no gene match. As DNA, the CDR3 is TGTGCCAGCATTATATCGGGGGGTAGGAATGAGCAGTTCTTC. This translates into CASIISGGRNEQFF.

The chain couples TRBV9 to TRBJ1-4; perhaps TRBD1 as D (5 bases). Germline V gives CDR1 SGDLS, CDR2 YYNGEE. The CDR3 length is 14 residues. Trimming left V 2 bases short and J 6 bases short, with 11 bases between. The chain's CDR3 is CASSVGTVDEKLFF. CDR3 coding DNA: TGTGCCAGCAGCGTCGGGACTGTGGATGAAAAACTGTTTTTT.

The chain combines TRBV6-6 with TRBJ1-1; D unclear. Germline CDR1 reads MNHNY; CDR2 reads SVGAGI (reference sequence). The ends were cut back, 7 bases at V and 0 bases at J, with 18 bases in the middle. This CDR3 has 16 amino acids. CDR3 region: CASTKTSARLNTEAFF. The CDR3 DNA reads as TGTGCCAGCACTAAAACTTCGGCCAGACTGAACACTGAAGCTTTCTTT.

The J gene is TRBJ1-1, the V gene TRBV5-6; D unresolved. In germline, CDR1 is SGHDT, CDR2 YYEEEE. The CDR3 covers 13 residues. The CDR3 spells CAAGPRMNTEAFF. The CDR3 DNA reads TGTGCAGCGGGTCCCAGGATGAACACTGAAGCTTTCTTT. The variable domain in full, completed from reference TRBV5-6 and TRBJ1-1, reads DAGVTQSPTHLIKTRGQQVTLRCSPKSGHDTVSWYQQALGQGPQFIFQYYEEEERQRGNFPDRFSGHQFPNYSSELNVNALLLGDSALYLCAAGPRMNTEAFFGQGTRLTVV.

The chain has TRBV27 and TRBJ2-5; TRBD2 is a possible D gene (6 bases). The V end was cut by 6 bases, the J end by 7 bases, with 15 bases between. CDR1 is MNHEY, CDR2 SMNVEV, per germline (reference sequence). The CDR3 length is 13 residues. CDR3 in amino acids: CASSSMLGGTQYF. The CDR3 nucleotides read TGTGCCAGCAGCTCTATGTTGGGGGGGACCCAGTACTTC.

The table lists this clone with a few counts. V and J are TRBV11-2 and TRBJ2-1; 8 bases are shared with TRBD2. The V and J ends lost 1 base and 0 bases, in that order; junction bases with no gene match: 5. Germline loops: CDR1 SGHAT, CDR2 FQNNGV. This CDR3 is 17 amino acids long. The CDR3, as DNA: TGTGCCAGCAGCTTAGTAGGCCTAGCGGGCTCCTACAATGAGCAGTTCTTC. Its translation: CASSLVGLAGSYNEQFF.

CDR3 DNA sequence: TGTGCCATCAGCCCGGGACTAGCGGGAGGAAATGAGCAGTTCTTC. It translates to CAISPGLAGGNEQFF. The chain couples TRBV10-3 to TRBJ2-1; 15 nucleotides match TRBD2. After removal of 6 bases from V and 7 bases from J, the junction contained 4 bases not matched to a gene. Germline loops: CDR1 ENHRY, CDR2 SYGVKD. This CDR3 has 15 amino acids.

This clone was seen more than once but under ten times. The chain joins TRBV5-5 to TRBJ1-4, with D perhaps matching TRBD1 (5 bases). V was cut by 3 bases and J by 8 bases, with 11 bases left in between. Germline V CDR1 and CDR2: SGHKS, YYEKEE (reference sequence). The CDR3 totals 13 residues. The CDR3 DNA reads TGTGCCAGCAGCTCCGAGGGGCAGGAAAAACTGTTTTTT. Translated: CASSSEGQEKLFF.

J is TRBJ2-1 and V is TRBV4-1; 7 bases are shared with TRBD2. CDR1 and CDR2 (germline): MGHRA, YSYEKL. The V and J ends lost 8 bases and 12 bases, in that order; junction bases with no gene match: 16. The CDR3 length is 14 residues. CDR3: CASYGGTPVHRQFF. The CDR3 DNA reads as TGCGCCAGCTACGGGGGGACGCCCGTACACCGGCAGTTCTTC.

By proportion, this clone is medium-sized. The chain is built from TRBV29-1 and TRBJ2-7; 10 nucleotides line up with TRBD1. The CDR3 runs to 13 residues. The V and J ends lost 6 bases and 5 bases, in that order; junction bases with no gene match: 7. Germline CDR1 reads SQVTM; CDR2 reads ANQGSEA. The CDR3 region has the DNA TGCAGCGTCGCCCGGGACAGGGGTGACGAGCAGTACTTC. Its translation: CSVARDRGDEQYF.

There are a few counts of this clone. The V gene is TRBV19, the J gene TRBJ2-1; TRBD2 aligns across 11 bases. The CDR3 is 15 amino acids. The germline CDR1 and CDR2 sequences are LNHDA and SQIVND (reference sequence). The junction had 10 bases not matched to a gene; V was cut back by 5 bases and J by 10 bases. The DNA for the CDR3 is TGTGCCAGTAGTCCCTTAGCGGGAGGGGGGTTAGAGCAGTTCTTC. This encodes CASSPLAGGGLEQFF. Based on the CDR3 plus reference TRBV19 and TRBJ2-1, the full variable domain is DGGITQSPKYLFRKEGQNVTLSCEQNLNHDAMYWYRQDPGQGLRLIYYSQIVNDFQKGDIAEGYSVSREKKESFPLTVTSAQKNPTAFYLCASSPLAGGGLEQFFGPGTRLTVL.

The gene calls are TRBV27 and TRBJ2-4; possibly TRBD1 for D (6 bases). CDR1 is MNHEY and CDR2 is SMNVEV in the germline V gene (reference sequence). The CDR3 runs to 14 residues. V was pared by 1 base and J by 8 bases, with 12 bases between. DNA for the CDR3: TGTGCCAGCAGTTTATTGGACAGCATCCACATTCAGTACTTC. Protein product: CASSLLDSIHIQYF.

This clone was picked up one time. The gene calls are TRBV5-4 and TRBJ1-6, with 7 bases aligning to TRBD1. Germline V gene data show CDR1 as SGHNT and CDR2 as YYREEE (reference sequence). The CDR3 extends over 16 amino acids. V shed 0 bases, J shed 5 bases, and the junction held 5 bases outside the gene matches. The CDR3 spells CASSLETGSNNSPLHF. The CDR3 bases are TGTGCCAGCAGCTTGGAGACAGGGTCAAATAATTCACCCCTCCACTTT. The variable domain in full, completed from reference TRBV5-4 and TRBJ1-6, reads ETGVTQSPTHLIKTRGQQVTLRCSSQSGHNTVSWYQQALGQGPQFIFQYYREEENGRGNFPPRFSGLQFPNYSSELNVNALELDDSALYLCASSLETGSNNSPLHFGNGTRLTVT.

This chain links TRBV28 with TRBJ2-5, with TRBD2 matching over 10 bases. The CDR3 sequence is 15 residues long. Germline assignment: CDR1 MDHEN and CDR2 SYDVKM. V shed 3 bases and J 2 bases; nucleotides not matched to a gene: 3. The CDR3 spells CASSLPSGSQETQYF. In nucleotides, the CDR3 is TGTGCCAGCAGTTTGCCTAGCGGGAGTCAAGAGACCCAGTACTTC.

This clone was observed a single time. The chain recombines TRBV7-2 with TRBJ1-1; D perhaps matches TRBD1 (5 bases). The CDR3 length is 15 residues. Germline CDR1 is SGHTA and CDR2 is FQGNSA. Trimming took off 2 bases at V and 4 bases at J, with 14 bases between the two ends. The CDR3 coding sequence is TGTGCCAGCAGCTTACAGGGTAGTGGCATCACTGAAGCTTTCTTT. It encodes CASSLQGSGITEAFF.

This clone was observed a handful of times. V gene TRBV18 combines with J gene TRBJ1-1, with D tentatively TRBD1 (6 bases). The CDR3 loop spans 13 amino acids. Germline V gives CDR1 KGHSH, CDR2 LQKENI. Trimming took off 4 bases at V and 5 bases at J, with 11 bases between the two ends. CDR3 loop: CASSLRTDTEAFF. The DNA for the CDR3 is TGTGCCAGCTCACTGCGGACAGATACTGAAGCTTTCTTT.

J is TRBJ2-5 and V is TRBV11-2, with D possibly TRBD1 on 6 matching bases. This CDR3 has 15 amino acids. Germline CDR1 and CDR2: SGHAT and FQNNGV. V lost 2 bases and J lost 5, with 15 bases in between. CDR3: CASSLNPQGSETQYF. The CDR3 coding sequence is TGTGCCAGCAGCTTAAACCCCCAGGGGTCCGAGACCCAGTACTTC.

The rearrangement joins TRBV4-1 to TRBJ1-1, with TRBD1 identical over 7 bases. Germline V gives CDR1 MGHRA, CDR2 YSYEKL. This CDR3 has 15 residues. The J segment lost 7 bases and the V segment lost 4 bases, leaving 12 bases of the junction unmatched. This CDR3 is CASSPPWEGAVEAFF. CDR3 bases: TGCGCCAGCAGCCCCCCCTGGGAGGGGGCGGTTGAAGCTTTCTTT.

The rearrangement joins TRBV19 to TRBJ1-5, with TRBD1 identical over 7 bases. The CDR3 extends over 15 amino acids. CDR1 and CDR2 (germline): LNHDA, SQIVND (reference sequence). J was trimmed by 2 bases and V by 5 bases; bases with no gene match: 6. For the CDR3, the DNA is TGTGCCAGTAGTTTAGGACAGGCCGGCAATCAGCCCCAGCATTTT. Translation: CASSLGQAGNQPQHF.

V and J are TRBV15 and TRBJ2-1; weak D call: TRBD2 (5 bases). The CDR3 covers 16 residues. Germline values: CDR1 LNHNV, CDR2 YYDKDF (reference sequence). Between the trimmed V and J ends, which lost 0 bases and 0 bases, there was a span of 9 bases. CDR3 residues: CATSRDRGSSYNEQFF. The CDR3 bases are TGTGCCACCAGCAGAGACCGGGGTAGCTCCTACAATGAGCAGTTCTTC.

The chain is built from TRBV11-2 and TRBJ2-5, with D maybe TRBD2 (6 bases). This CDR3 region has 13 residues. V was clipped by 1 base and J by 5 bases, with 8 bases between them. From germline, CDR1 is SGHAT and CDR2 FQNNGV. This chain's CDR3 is CASSLATSETQYF. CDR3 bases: TGTGCCAGCAGCTTAGCAACTAGCGAGACCCAGTACTTC.

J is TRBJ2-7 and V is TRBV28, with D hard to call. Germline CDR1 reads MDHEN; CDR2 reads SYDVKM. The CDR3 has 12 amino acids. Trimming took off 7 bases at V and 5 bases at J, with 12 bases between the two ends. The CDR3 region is CASTTSSNEQYF. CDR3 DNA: TGTGCCAGCACCACTTCCAGTAACGAGCAGTACTTC.

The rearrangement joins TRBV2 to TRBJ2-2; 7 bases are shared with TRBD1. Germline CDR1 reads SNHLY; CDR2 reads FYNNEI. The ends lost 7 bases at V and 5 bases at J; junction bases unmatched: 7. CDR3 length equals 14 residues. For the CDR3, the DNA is TGTGCCAGCATTCAGGGGGTAATAACCGGGGAGCTGTTTTTT. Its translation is CASIQGVITGELFF.

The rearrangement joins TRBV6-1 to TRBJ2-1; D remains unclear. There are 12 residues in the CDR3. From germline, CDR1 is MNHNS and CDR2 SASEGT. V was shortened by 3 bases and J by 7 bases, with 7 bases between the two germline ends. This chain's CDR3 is CASSENRNEQFF. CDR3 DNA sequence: TGTGCCAGCAGTGAGAACCGGAATGAGCAGTTCTTC.